These 17 T cell receptor beta chains were sequenced from one sample in a study of cytomegalovirus exposure and HLA in healthy donors. The PCR contained 60 Vbeta and 13 Jbeta primers. Profiling relied on immunoSEQ multiplex PCR, and the TCRdb table lists in-frame clones only, not all of them. The profile shows around 50,000 clones, approximately 83% of them singletons. The sequenced sample consisted of PBMCs. The receptors shown here come from a man aged 25 to 40 in good health and CMV-seronegative.

This clone was observed a single time. The genes are TRBV5-6 and TRBJ1-3; D gene uncertain. The CDR3 runs 17 residues. Looked up from germline, CDR1 is SGHDT and CDR2 is YYEEEE. Trimming left V 4 bases short and J 2 bases short, with 19 bases between. The CDR3 coding sequence is TGTGCCAGCAGCCCCGGTCGCCCTATCTTTCCTGGAAACACCATATATTTT. Translating gives CASSPGRPIFPGNTIYF.

The genes are TRBV7-2 and TRBJ2-1; a weak D match, TRBD1 (5 bases). V lost 5 bases, J lost 9 bases, and 14 bases lay in between. The germline V gene encodes CDR1 SGHTA and CDR2 FQGNSA. The CDR3 contains 13 residues. The DNA for the CDR3 is TGTGCCAGCAGCGAAAGGCAGGGTGCTGAGCAGTTCTTC. It encodes CASSERQGAEQFF.

This chain links TRBV27 with TRBJ1-3; 9 bases match TRBD1. The CDR3 is 16 residues long. Germline V gene data show CDR1 as MNHEY and CDR2 as SMNVEV (reference sequence). The V gene end was trimmed by 5 bases and the J gene end by 4 bases; junction bases not matched to a gene: 9. DNA of the CDR3: TGTGCCAGCAGTGCCTACAGGGGGCAGGCAGGAAACACCATATATTTT. Amino acids: CASSAYRGQAGNTIYF.

The chain is built from TRBV5-6 and TRBJ2-3; 8 nucleotides match TRBD2. Germline values: CDR1 SGHDT, CDR2 YYEEEE. The CDR3 is 15 residues long. Germline trimming cut 1 base from V and 6 bases from J; bases unmatched to any gene: 7. CDR3 coding DNA: TGTGCCAGCAGCTTGAGACGGGGGGGCCTGGATACGCAGTATTTT. It yields the protein CASSLRRGGLDTQYF.

This clone was counted a few times. CDR3 nucleotides: TGCGCCAGCAGCCGAGTAGCGGGACCCTACGAGCAGTACTTC. Protein: CASSRVAGPYEQYF. V gene TRBV4-1 combines with J gene TRBJ2-7; TRBD2 agrees at 8 bases. V lost 4 bases, J lost 2 bases, and 4 bases stayed unmatched. Germline CDR1 reads MGHRA; CDR2 reads YSYEKL. CDR3 length equals 14 residues.

The gene calls are TRBV27 and TRBJ1-2; 10 bases are shared with TRBD1. V trimming: 3 bases; J trimming: 10 bases; junction bases outside the gene matches: 5. There are 13 residues in the CDR3. Germline loops: CDR1 MNHEY, CDR2 SMNVEV (reference sequence). The CDR3 loop reads CASSFFGTGVYTF. The CDR3 DNA reads TGTGCCAGCAGTTTTTTCGGGACAGGGGTCTACACCTTC.

CDR3 in amino acids: CASSSGLASTDTQYF. The CDR3 coding sequence is TGTGCCAGCAGCTCGGGACTAGCGAGCACAGATACGCAGTATTTT. V gene TRBV7-2 combines with J gene TRBJ2-3; 10 bases are a match to TRBD2. Trimming cost V 4 bases and J 0 bases; bases outside gene matches: 1. This CDR3 region has 15 residues. CDR1 and CDR2 from the germline V gene are SGHTA and FQGNSA.

The gene calls are TRBV4-3 and TRBJ2-3, with D possibly TRBD1 on 5 matching bases. Germline-derived CDR1 and CDR2 are LGHNA and YSLEER. The length of the CDR3 is 17 residues. V was cut by 0 bases and J by 1 base, with 14 bases left in between. The CDR3 bases are TGCGCCAGCAGCCAAGATTTAGGGGTAAGGGGCACAGATACGCAGTATTTT. Its protein product is CASSQDLGVRGTDTQYF.

The rearrangement links TRBV10-3 to TRBJ2-4; 7 bases match TRBD1. Germline trimming cut 4 bases from V and 7 bases from J; bases unmatched to any gene: 7. The CDR3 contains 14 residues. The V gene's germline CDR1 is ENHRY and CDR2 SYGVKD. The CDR3 region has the DNA TGTGCCATCAGTGGGGACAGTATCTGGAACATTCAGTACTTC. It is translated as CAISGDSIWNIQYF.

This clone appeared a single time. This chain joins TRBV5-4 and TRBJ2-2; a possible D gene is TRBD2 (5 bases). Trimming removed 9 bases at V and 4 bases at J, with 10 bases between. The CDR3 consists of 12 residues. The germline gives CDR1 SGHNT, CDR2 YYREEE (reference sequence). Here the CDR3 DNA reads TGTGCCATCTGGGGAGCCACCGGGGAGCTGTTTTTT. Translated: CAIWGATGELFF.

The chain links TRBV6-5 to TRBJ2-1; TRBD2 agrees at 10 bases. Germline loops: CDR1 MNHEY, CDR2 SVGAGI. J lost 6 bases, V lost 4 bases, and 9 bases had no gene match. The CDR3 totals 16 residues. The CDR3 DNA sequence: TGTGCCAGCAGTTCCGTTCGAAGCGGGGGGGCCAATGAGCAGTTCTTC. Encoded protein: CASSSVRSGGANEQFF.

This clone has only a few counts. The junction does not match germline at one end; this may be a read error. The rearrangement uses TRBV6-5 and TRBJ1-2; a possible D gene is TRBD1 (5 bases). The V gene's germline CDR1 is MNHEY and CDR2 SVGAGI. This CDR3 is 15 amino acids long. CDR3 bases: TGTGTCAGCAGTGCTACTACAGGATGGAATGATGGCTACACCTTC. The encoded protein is CVSSATTGWNDGYTF.

This chain joins TRBV4-3 and TRBJ2-3; a weak D match, TRBD2 (6 bases). V was cut by 0 bases and J by 2 bases, with 15 bases left in between. The CDR3 contains 17 residues. The germline V gene encodes CDR1 LGHNA and CDR2 YSLEER. DNA of the CDR3: TGCGCCAGCAGCCAAGATGGGGCGGGGTCTCCCACAGATACGCAGTATTTT. Residues: CASSQDGAGSPTDTQYF.

This chain joins TRBV7-2 and TRBJ2-6, with TRBD1 matching 9 bases. V was clipped by 5 bases and J by 1 base; unmatched bases: 6. This CDR3 contains 17 residues. Germline V CDR1 and CDR2: SGHTA, FQGNSA. CDR3 nucleotide sequence: TGTGCCAGCAGCCCCCGGACAGGGGATTCTGGGGCCAACGTCCTGACTTTC. It encodes CASSPRTGDSGANVLTF.

The chain couples TRBV9 to TRBJ2-3; D is unresolved. Trimming pared 1 base from V and 1 base from J, leaving 10 bases between. Germline lookup yields CDR1 SGDLS and CDR2 YYNGEE. The CDR3 runs to 15 residues. CDR3 in amino acids: CASSVSEEGTDTQYF. The DNA for the CDR3 is TGTGCCAGCAGCGTATCAGAAGAGGGCACAGATACGCAGTATTTT.

CDR3 DNA sequence: TGTGCCAGCAGCCGCGACCCGGGAAGAGGGAATTCACCCCTCCACTTT. Encoded protein: CASSRDPGRGNSPLHF. This rearrangement joins TRBV7-3 to TRBJ1-6, with D uncertain. Deletions cut 5 bases from V and 7 bases from J, with 18 bases between. The CDR3 has 16 amino acids. Germline loops: CDR1 SGHTA, CDR2 FQGTGA.

This clone was seen once. Relative to the germline gene, one junction end is altered; a read error may explain this. The CDR3 loop reads CSSSAYRDRPNEKLFF. In DNA form, the CDR3 reads TGTTCCAGCAGCGCTTACCGGGACAGACCTAATGAAAAACTGTTTTTT. This chain connects TRBV7-9 to TRBJ1-4, with TRBD1 identical over 7 bases. The CDR3 runs 16 residues. Per the germline V gene, CDR1 is SEHNR and CDR2 is FQNEAQ (reference sequence).